The 10 T cell receptor beta chains below were found in one sample sequenced in a study of shared clonotypes between healthy human individuals. Terminally differentiated effector memory CD45RA+ cells were left out of the naive CD8 fraction, which was CD45RO-negative and positively selected for CCR7. Profiling relied on immunoSEQ multiplex PCR, and the TCRdb table lists in-frame clones only, not all of them. Of hundreds of thousands of clones listed, roughly 95% are singletons. Sequenced input: naive CD8+ T cells sorted from blood. The receptors stem from a woman aged 30 to 39 in good health.

The chain carries TRBV6-1 and TRBJ2-3, with D maybe TRBD2 (5 bases). Trimming cost V 4 bases and J 0 bases, with 17 bases left between them. Per the germline V gene, CDR1 is MNHNS and CDR2 is SASEGT. The CDR3 contains 17 residues. The CDR3 reads CASSVLRGYESTDTQYF. In DNA form, the CDR3 reads TGTGCCAGCAGTGTTCTTAGAGGGTATGAGAGCACAGATACGCAGTATTTT.

The V and J genes are TRBV7-3 and TRBJ2-1; D ambiguous. Trimming left V 5 bases short and J 8 bases short, with 13 bases between. Germline V CDR1 and CDR2: SGHTA, FQGTGA. The CDR3 consists of 13 residues. The CDR3, as DNA: TGTGCCAGCAGCCTCCCCCCCTGGGATGAGCAGTTCTTC. Its translation: CASSLPPWDEQFF.

The genes are TRBV21-1 and TRBJ2-5; the table's TRBD2 call for D was not verified on the DNA. TRBV21-1 is a known pseudogene. The CDR3 runs to 16 residues. CDR3 in DNA: TGTGCCAGCAGCAAAGTTCCCGGGAGAAGAGAAGAGACCCAGTACTTC. It codes for CASSKVPGRREETQYF.

For this clone: This same CDR3 is encoded by further DNA sequences in the sample. The CDR3 loop is CASSIDRSEQFF. CDR3 nucleotides: TGTGCCAGTAGTATAGATCGCTCCGAGCAGTTCTTC. This sequence joins TRBV19 and TRBJ2-1, with D unresolved. The CDR3 spans 12 residues. V was clipped by 0 bases and J by 10 bases, with 7 bases between them. CDR1 LNHDA and CDR2 SQIVND come from the germline V gene (reference sequence). The full variable domain, completed using reference TRBV19 and TRBJ2-1, is DGGITQSPKYLFRKEGQNVTLSCEQNLNHDAMYWYRQDPGQGLRLIYYSQIVNDFQKGDIAEGYSVSREKKESFPLTVTSAQKNPTAFYLCASSIDRSEQFFGPGTRLTVL.

This sequence joins TRBV9 and TRBJ2-1; TRBD2 is a possible D gene (5 bases). V shed 0 bases and J shed 8 bases, with 12 bases lying between them. The CDR3 contains 14 residues. CDR1 SGDLS and CDR2 YYNGEE come from the germline V gene. CDR3 DNA: TGTGCCAGCAGCGTAGCTGGGAGCCTCTATGAGCAGTTCTTC. Translation: CASSVAGSLYEQFF.

This chain links TRBV19 with TRBJ2-7; 7 bases fit TRBD1. Germline loops: CDR1 LNHDA, CDR2 SQIVND (reference sequence). With V trimmed by 8 bases and J by 3 bases, 10 bases remained unmatched. CDR3 size: 14 residues. CDR3 loop: CASRPTWDSYEQYF. The CDR3 DNA sequence: TGTGCCAGTCGTCCGACTTGGGACAGCTACGAGCAGTACTTC.

The J gene is TRBJ2-1, the V gene TRBV7-9, with D unresolved. CDR3 length equals 10 residues. In germline, CDR1 is SEHNR, CDR2 FQNEAQ (reference sequence). The ends were cut back, 8 bases at V and 4 bases at J, with 3 bases in the middle. The CDR3 protein is CASGYNEQFF. The CDR3 bases are TGTGCCAGCGGGTACAATGAGCAGTTCTTC. Full variable domain (remainder filled in from reference TRBV7-9 and TRBJ2-1): DTGVSQNPRHKITKRGQNVTFRCDPISEHNRLYWYRQTLGQGPEFLTYFQNEAQLEKSRLLSDRFSAERPKGSFSTLEIQRTEQGDSAMYLCASGYNEQFFGPGTRLTVL.

V and J are TRBV29-1 and TRBJ2-7; no clear D gene. The germline V gene has CDR1 SQVTM and CDR2 ANQGSEA. The germline V and J ends were trimmed by 0 bases and 3 bases, with 6 bases remaining between them. The CDR3 contains 12 residues. CDR3: CSVEDVGYEQYF. In DNA form, the CDR3 reads TGCAGCGTTGAAGATGTGGGCTACGAGCAGTACTTC.

This chain joins TRBV28 and TRBJ2-7; 7 nucleotides align to TRBD2. The V segment lost 1 base and the J segment 2 bases; nucleotides outside the gene matches: 5. Per the germline V gene, CDR1 is MDHEN and CDR2 is SYDVKM. The CDR3 is 15 residues long. CDR3 loop: CASSLSREGTYEQYF. Written as DNA, the CDR3 is TGTGCCAGCAGTTTATCGAGGGAGGGAACCTACGAGCAGTACTTC.

The chain recombines TRBV27 with TRBJ2-6, with D possibly TRBD1 on 5 matching bases. Trimming shortened V by 5 bases and J by 0 bases, and 8 bases separated the two germline ends. Per the germline V gene, CDR1 is MNHEY and CDR2 is SMNVEV (reference sequence). The CDR3 runs to 15 residues. For the CDR3, the DNA is TGTGCCAGCAGTAACAGGAGCTCTGGGGCCAACGTCCTGACTTTC. It translates to CASSNRSSGANVLTF. Full variable domain (missing parts from reference TRBV27 and TRBJ2-6): EAQVTQNPRYLITVTGKKLTVTCSQNMNHEYMSWYRQDPGLGLRQIYYSMNVEVTDKGDVPEGYKVSRKEKRNFPLILESPSPNQTSLYFCASSNRSSGANVLTFGAGSRLTVL.